This T cell receptor beta chain was captured by sequencing in a study of blood T cells in healthy people across ages. The authors ran a second PCR of about 7 to 11 cycles using a sample-barcoded 5' primer and a J-beta primer mix. Every sample gave at least 2.5 million paired-end reads containing CDR3. TCRdb passed the 5' RACE reads through MiXCR, listing each CDR3 protein once. The sample contains about a million distinct CDR3 sequences, roughly 50% of which appear only once. Trimming shortened V by 11 bases and J by 0 bases, and 20 bases separated the two germline ends. The CDR3 extends over 16 amino acids. This clonotype was seen a few times.

The sequenced sample consisted of blood. This rearrangement joins TRBV12-3 or TRBV12-4 to TRBJ2-4; D is unclear. This receptor was taken from a woman aged 60-70 years in good health. The CDR3 spells CAPQSPATLAKNIQYF. For the CDR3, the DNA is TGTGCCCCCCAAAGCCCGGCTACCCTAGCCAAAAACATTCAGTACTTC.